One and the same sample provided the 25 T cell receptor beta chains below, sequenced in a study of graft-versus-host responses after intestinal transplantation. Once graft tissue had been processed, intraepithelial and lamina propria lymphocytes were released. Clones were sequenced by immunoSEQ multiplex PCR, and TCRdb holds only the in-frame ones, with some missing. Of about 30,000 clones in the sample, about 80% are singletons; the top ten hold 2.5% to 3.5%. The specimen was ileum tissue, collected 98 days after intestinal transplantation. Receptor source: a human patient who received an intestinal transplant, so some T cells may come from the graft donor.

This chain joins TRBV4-1 and TRBJ1-3, with D uncertain. Germline CDR1 reads MGHRA; CDR2 reads YSYEKL. V lost 0 bases, J lost 0 bases, and 9 bases lay in between. The CDR3 runs to 16 residues. CDR3 protein: CASSQDDDFSGNTIYF. The DNA of the CDR3 is TGCGCCAGCAGCCAAGATGACGACTTCTCTGGAAACACCATATATTTT.

The chain uses TRBV7-9 and TRBJ1-1, with 8 bases aligning to TRBD1. Germline CDR1 SEHNR, CDR2 FQNEAQ (reference sequence). Trimming took 5 bases from V and 4 from J; bases not matched to a gene: 0. CDR3 size: 12 residues. CDR3 sequence: CASSDRGTEAFF. The CDR3 DNA reads TGTGCCAGCAGCGACAGGGGCACTGAAGCTTTCTTT.

The gene calls are TRBV29-1 and TRBJ2-5, with D hard to call. V lost 3 bases to trimming and J lost 4 bases, with 12 bases between them. This CDR3 has 13 residues. The germline gives CDR1 SQVTM, CDR2 ANQGSEA. The CDR3 is CSVDTVSRETQYF. DNA for the CDR3: TGCAGCGTTGATACGGTCAGTAGAGAGACCCAGTACTTC.

This sequence joins TRBV7-2 and TRBJ2-7; 7 positions agree with TRBD1. This CDR3 contains 14 residues. V was clipped by 2 bases and J by 2 bases; unmatched bases: 3. CDR1 is SGHTA and CDR2 is FQGNSA in the germline V gene. The CDR3 here is CASSLSQGAYEQYF. For the CDR3, the DNA is TGTGCCAGCAGCTTATCCCAGGGGGCCTACGAGCAGTACTTC.

The chain couples TRBV4-1 to TRBJ2-1; 9 bases map to TRBD1. J was trimmed by 10 bases and V by 3 bases; bases with no gene match: 7. Germline V CDR1 and CDR2: MGHRA, YSYEKL. The CDR3 is 14 amino acids. The CDR3 reads CASSHRTGEKEQFF. CDR3 in DNA: TGCGCCAGCAGCCACAGGACAGGGGAAAAGGAGCAGTTCTTC.

The gene calls are TRBV5-1 and TRBJ2-7; TRBD1 aligns across 8 bases. Looked up from germline, CDR1 is SGHRS and CDR2 is YFSETQ. V was pared by 4 bases and J by 4 bases, with 10 bases of the junction left unmatched. The CDR3 covers 15 residues. In nucleotides, the CDR3 is TGCGCCAGCAGCCCGTCCGGGACAGGAGTTTACGAGCAGTACTTC. Residues: CASSPSGTGVYEQYF.

The rearrangement joins TRBV5-6 to TRBJ2-7; D remains ambiguous. Germline V gives CDR1 SGHDT, CDR2 YYEEEE. The length of the CDR3 is 17 residues. Trimming shortened V by 0 bases and J by 0 bases, and 16 bases separated the two germline ends. CDR3 in DNA: TGTGCCAGCAGCTTGGCCAAGCGAACAGTTCTCTCCTACGAGCAGTACTTC. Amino acid sequence: CASSLAKRTVLSYEQYF. The full variable domain, with the rest looked up from reference TRBV5-6 and TRBJ2-7, is DAGVTQSPTHLIKTRGQQVTLRCSPKSGHDTVSWYQQALGQGPQFIFQYYEEEERQRGNFPDRFSGHQFPNYSSELNVNALLLGDSALYLCASSLAKRTVLSYEQYFGPGTRLTVT.

V and J are TRBV27 and TRBJ2-5, with 10 bases aligning to TRBD2. The length of the CDR3 is 14 residues. Germline-derived CDR1 and CDR2 are MNHEY and SMNVEV (reference sequence). J gave up 5 bases and V 5 bases, and 5 bases lay outside the gene matches. The CDR3 loop reads CASSRASGGETQYF. The DNA of the CDR3 is TGTGCCAGCAGTAGAGCTAGCGGGGGTGAGACCCAGTACTTC.

This clone was seen a few times. Other DNA sequences in the sample encode the same CDR3. The chain is built from TRBV6-5 and TRBJ1-1; 7 bases agree with TRBD1. The V and J ends lost 0 bases and 4 bases, in that order; junction bases with no gene match: 5. CDR1 MNHEY and CDR2 SVGAGI come from the germline V gene. CDR3 length: 15 residues. The CDR3: CASSYSRQGVTEAFF. CDR3 sequence (DNA): TGTGCCAGCAGTTACTCGCGTCAGGGGGTCACTGAAGCTTTCTTT.

The genes are TRBV18 and TRBJ1-2, with D tentatively TRBD1 (6 bases). Trimming took off 4 bases at V and 2 bases at J, with 14 bases between the two ends. CDR1 and CDR2 from the germline V gene are KGHSH and LQKENI. The CDR3 spans 15 residues. CDR3 in DNA: TGTGCCAGCTCACAGGACAGAGCACAAAACTATGGCTACACCTTC. Residues: CASSQDRAQNYGYTF.

The rearrangement joins TRBV19 to TRBJ2-7, with TRBD1 matching over 7 bases. V trimming: 6 bases; J trimming: 4 bases; junction bases outside the gene matches: 12. From germline, CDR1 is LNHDA and CDR2 SQIVND (reference sequence). CDR3 size: 15 residues. The CDR3 loop is CASRTSPGQIYEQYF. The CDR3 DNA reads TGTGCCAGTAGAACATCTCCGGGACAGATATACGAGCAGTACTTC. Full variable domain (rest looked up from reference TRBV19 and TRBJ2-7): DGGITQSPKYLFRKEGQNVTLSCEQNLNHDAMYWYRQDPGQGLRLIYYSQIVNDFQKGDIAEGYSVSREKKESFPLTVTSAQKNPTAFYLCASRTSPGQIYEQYFGPGTRLTVT.

CDR3 nucleotides: TGTGCCAGCAGCTTTCGAGGGCCCTCCTACAATGAGCAGTTCTTC. Its translation: CASSFRGPSYNEQFF. The chain combines TRBV7-9 with TRBJ2-1; TRBD2 might be the D (5 bases). The V gene lost 3 bases and the J gene lost 0 bases, with 9 bases spanning the gap. Germline V gives CDR1 SEHNR, CDR2 FQNEAQ (reference sequence). The CDR3 contains 15 residues.

The chain is built from TRBV9 and TRBJ1-2; TRBD1 is a possible D gene (6 bases). There are 14 residues in the CDR3. Trimming removed 0 bases at V and 4 bases at J, with 10 bases between. CDR1 is SGDLS, CDR2 YYNGEE, per germline. The DNA of the CDR3 is TGTGCCAGCAGCGTAGATAGACAGGCCTATGGCTACACCTTC. Amino acid sequence: CASSVDRQAYGYTF.

This clone was observed a handful of times. The same CDR3 can be traced to other DNA sequences in this sample. The chain couples TRBV19 to TRBJ1-5, with no clear D. CDR1 LNHDA and CDR2 SQIVND come from the germline V gene (reference sequence). The CDR3 runs to 13 residues. The ends were cut back, 6 bases at V and 0 bases at J, with 6 bases in the middle. CDR3: CASRESSNQPQHF. CDR3 in DNA: TGTGCCAGTAGAGAGAGTAGCAATCAGCCCCAGCATTTT. Full variable domain (rest looked up from reference TRBV19 and TRBJ1-5): DGGITQSPKYLFRKEGQNVTLSCEQNLNHDAMYWYRQDPGQGLRLIYYSQIVNDFQKGDIAEGYSVSREKKESFPLTVTSAQKNPTAFYLCASRESSNQPQHFGDGTRLSIL.

This clone has just a few counts. Here the CDR3 reads CAIAPGQGYAEAFF. For the CDR3, the DNA is TGTGCCATCGCCCCGGGACAGGGTTATGCTGAAGCTTTCTTT. This chain uses TRBV10-3 with TRBJ1-1; 9 bases line up with TRBD1. The CDR3 length is 14 residues. CDR1 is ENHRY and CDR2 is SYGVKD in the germline V gene. V trimming: 8 bases; J trimming: 6 bases; junction bases outside the gene matches: 10.

This sequence joins TRBV19 and TRBJ2-5, with TRBD2 identical over 8 bases. The CDR3 is 14 residues long. The J segment lost 6 bases and the V segment lost 3 bases, leaving 6 bases of the junction unmatched. Germline CDR1 LNHDA, CDR2 SQIVND (reference sequence). The CDR3 nucleotides are TGTGCCAGTAGTATGTCCTTAGCGGGGAAGACCCAGTACTTC. Translating it yields CASSMSLAGKTQYF.

The chain combines TRBV21-1 with TRBJ1-2. TRBV21-1 constitutes a pseudogene. The CDR3 spans 9 residues. Here the CDR3 reads CASPDGYTF. The DNA of the CDR3 is TGTGCCAGCCCGGATGGCTACACCTTC.

The chain recombines TRBV19 with TRBJ1-5, with D possibly being TRBD1 (5 bases). The germline V gene has CDR1 LNHDA and CDR2 SQIVND (reference sequence). This CDR3 is 13 amino acids long. The V end lost 4 bases, the J end lost 4 bases, and 8 bases lay between the germline ends. CDR3 sequence (DNA): TGTGCCAGTAGTAGGGCAGGGAATCAGCCCCAGCATTTT. This gives the protein CASSRAGNQPQHF.

The chain couples TRBV7-9 to TRBJ1-2, with D possibly matching TRBD1 (5 bases). The CDR3 length is 17 residues. Germline lookup yields CDR1 SEHNR and CDR2 FQNEAQ (reference sequence). Trimming stripped 1 base from V and 7 bases from J, with 22 bases between. The CDR3 DNA sequence: TGTGCCAGCAGCTTAGGAATTGGGGCTACCAGGGTTTCTGGCTACACCTTC. It translates to CASSLGIGATRVSGYTF.

V and J are TRBV11-2 and TRBJ2-3; TRBD1 aligns across 12 bases. Unmatched junction bases numbered 14, after V lost 5 bases and J lost 5 bases. There are 18 residues in the CDR3. The germline V gene has CDR1 SGHAT and CDR2 FQNNGV. DNA of the CDR3: TGTGCCAGCAGCCTAGGGATTTCCGGGACAGGGGGCAGAGATACGCAGTATTTT. This gives the protein CASSLGISGTGGRDTQYF.

The genes are TRBV9 and TRBJ2-5; 9 positions match TRBD1. The end of the DNA is better explained by TRBJ2-7, so the J call may be wrong. The CDR3 totals 15 residues. CDR1 is SGDLS, CDR2 YYNGEE, per germline. Written as DNA, the CDR3 is TGTGCCAGCAGCGTAGAAGGGACAGGGTTTGACGAGCAGTACTTC. It codes for CASSVEGTGFDEQYF.

V and J are TRBV18 and TRBJ2-1; the D gene is possibly TRBD1 (8 bases). The CDR3 is 14 amino acids. Germline assignment: CDR1 KGHSH and CDR2 LQKENI. Trimming pared 2 bases from V and 7 bases from J, leaving 12 bases between. As DNA, the CDR3 is TGTGCCAGCTCACCAGTACAGGGGGGGAATGAGCAGTTCTTC. Protein product: CASSPVQGGNEQFF.

The J gene is TRBJ2-7, the V gene TRBV30; weak D call: TRBD2 (6 bases). This CDR3 has 11 amino acids. Trimming removed 1 base at V and 6 bases at J, with 7 bases between. Germline CDR1 is GTSNPN and CDR2 is SVGIG (reference sequence). This CDR3 reads CAWSAAGEQYF. The CDR3 nucleotides are TGTGCCTGGAGTGCAGCGGGCGAGCAGTACTTC.

The chain uses TRBV9 and TRBJ1-1, with 7 bases identical to TRBD1. Unmatched junction bases numbered 6, after V lost 3 bases and J lost 1 base. Looked up from germline, CDR1 is SGDLS and CDR2 is YYNGEE. CDR3 length: 15 amino acids. The CDR3 loop reads CASSARGSWNTEAFF. CDR3 coding DNA: TGTGCCAGCAGCGCCAGGGGGTCCTGGAACACTGAAGCTTTCTTT.

The chain recombines TRBV4-1 with TRBJ1-3; D is unclear. CDR1 MGHRA and CDR2 YSYEKL come from the germline V gene. Between the trimmed V and J ends, which lost 0 bases and 1 base, there was a span of 7 bases. This CDR3 spans 15 amino acids. This CDR3 is CASSQDRGSGNTIYF. In nucleotides, the CDR3 is TGCGCCAGCAGCCAAGATAGAGGGTCTGGAAACACCATATATTTT.